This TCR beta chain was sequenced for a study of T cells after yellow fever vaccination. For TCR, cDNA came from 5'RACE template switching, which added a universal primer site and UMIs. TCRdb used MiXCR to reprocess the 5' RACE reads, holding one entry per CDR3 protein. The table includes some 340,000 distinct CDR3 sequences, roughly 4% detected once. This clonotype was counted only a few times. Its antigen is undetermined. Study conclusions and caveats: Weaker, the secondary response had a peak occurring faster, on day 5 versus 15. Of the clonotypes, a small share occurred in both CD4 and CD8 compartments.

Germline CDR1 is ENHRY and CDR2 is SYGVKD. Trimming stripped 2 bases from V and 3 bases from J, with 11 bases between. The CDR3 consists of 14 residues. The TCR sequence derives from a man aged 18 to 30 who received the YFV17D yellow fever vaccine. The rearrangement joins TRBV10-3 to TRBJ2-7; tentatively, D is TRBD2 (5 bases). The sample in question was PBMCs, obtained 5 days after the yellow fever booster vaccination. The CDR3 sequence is CAISEDSGNYEQYV. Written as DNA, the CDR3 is TGTGCCATCAGTGAGGATTCCGGGAACTACGAGCAGTACGTC.